One and the same sample provided the 27 T cell receptor beta chains below, sequenced in a study of regulatory T cells in long-lasting Graves disease. Time point in this sample: newly diagnosed GD, antithyroid drugs for less than 3 months. Extracted PBMC RNA gave rise to the TCR library. The TCR beta library used iRepertoire HTBI primers with Arm-PCR amplification of CDR3. Each CDR3 protein is one row after TCRdb ran MiXCR on the multiplex PCR reads. The sample carries about 530,000 distinct CDR3 sequences, about 16% recorded once. The same specimen was also included in a second study, on T cells in Graves' hyperthyroidism and ophthalmopathy.

Here the sequenced sample was peripheral blood mononuclear cells (PBMCs), taken at new diagnosis, from a patient treated with antithyroid drugs. Every receptor here comes from a woman between 40 and 65 years old with Graves disease.

Points on this clonotype: Sequence at one end of the junction differs from germline and may be a read error. V is TRBV5-1 and J is TRBJ2-5; possibly TRBD1 or TRBD2 for D (7 bases each). CDR1 SGHRS and CDR2 YFSETQ come from the germline V gene. The length of the CDR3 is 13 residues. The CDR3 loop reads CTSRRQGGETQYF. The CDR3 region has the DNA TGCACCAGCAGACGGCAGGGGGGGGAGACCCAGTACTTC.

This clonotype was detected ten times or more. The V and J genes are TRBV11-2 and TRBJ2-7; TRBD2 matches at 7 bases. Germline CDR1 and CDR2: SGHAT and FQNNGV. J was trimmed by 4 bases and V by 5 bases; bases with no gene match: 14. This CDR3 has 16 residues. The CDR3 protein is CASSGISGAEFYEQYF. Written as DNA, the CDR3 is TGTGCCAGCAGCGGCATAAGCGGGGCGGAGTTTTACGAGCAGTACTTC.

This clonotype was seen a handful of times. This sequence joins TRBV2 and TRBJ2-3; 9 bases are shared with TRBD2. Germline V CDR1 and CDR2: SNHLY, FYNNEI. This CDR3 has 18 residues. V dropped 2 bases and J dropped 4; count of bases not matched to a gene: 13. The CDR3 sequence: CASSEPFGRGGGSDTQYF. Here the CDR3 DNA reads TGTGCCAGCAGTGAACCCTTTGGGCGGGGGGGCGGATCAGATACGCAGTATTTT.

The sample holds a few counts of this clonotype. CDR3 sequence reads: CSASNTKNTEAFF. The CDR3 DNA reads TGCAGTGCTAGTAACACAAAGAACACTGAAGCTTTCTTT. This chain connects TRBV20-1 to TRBJ1-1; unclear D gene. Germline V gives CDR1 DFQATT, CDR2 SNEGSKA (reference sequence). V was clipped by 3 bases and J by 1 base, with 9 bases between them. The CDR3 sequence is 13 residues long.

In its sample, this clonotype was seen a few times. The rearrangement uses TRBV7-8 and TRBJ1-3; D perhaps matches TRBD1 (5 bases). This CDR3 comprises 16 residues. V was clipped by 3 bases and J by 0 bases, with 12 bases between them. Germline CDR1 SGHVS, CDR2 FQNEAQ. DNA of the CDR3: TGTGCCAGCAGCTTTCTTGGGGCATACTCTGGAAACACCATATATTTT. Translation gives CASSFLGAYSGNTIYF.

This clonotype has a count of ten or more. The chain has TRBV3-1 and TRBJ1-1; 7 bases line up with TRBD1. CDR3 length equals 14 residues. The germline gives CDR1 LGHDT, CDR2 YNNKEL (reference sequence). Germline trimming cut 5 bases from V and 4 bases from J; bases unmatched to any gene: 7. The CDR3: CASSSRQGSTEAFF. In nucleotides, the CDR3 is TGTGCCAGCAGCTCCCGACAGGGAAGCACTGAAGCTTTCTTT.

This clonotype has a count of ten or more. The V and J genes are TRBV6-1 and TRBJ1-4; weak D call: TRBD1 (5 bases). The CDR3 is made up of 14 amino acids. The V gene lost 6 bases and the J gene lost 0 bases, with 8 bases spanning the gap. Germline CDR1 MNHNS, CDR2 SASEGT. The CDR3 is CASRDSATNEKLFF. CDR3 coding DNA: TGTGCCAGCAGAGACAGCGCAACTAATGAAAAACTGTTTTTT.

This clonotype has at least ten counts. The gene calls are TRBV20-1 and TRBJ1-2; 7 bases are shared with TRBD1. In germline, CDR1 is DFQATT, CDR2 SNEGSKA (reference sequence). The CDR3 sequence is 14 residues long. Trimming at V came to 5 bases and at J to 4 bases, leaving 10 bases not matched to a gene. The CDR3 loop is CSAQPGQAFYGYTF. DNA for the CDR3: TGCAGTGCTCAGCCCGGACAGGCGTTCTATGGCTACACCTTC.

The chain links TRBV6-1 to TRBJ1-5; D unresolved. CDR1 is MNHNS and CDR2 is SASEGT in the germline V gene. This CDR3 has 16 residues. V was clipped by 0 bases and J by 2 bases, with 11 bases between them. In nucleotides, the CDR3 is TGTGCCAGCAGTGAAGCGCGGGCGTTCGGCAATCAGCCCCAGCATTTT. Its protein product is CASSEARAFGNQPQHF.

This clonotype was observed many times. The junction and the germline gene differ at one end; a read error may be behind it. This chain links TRBV13 with TRBJ1-2; unclear D gene. This CDR3 spans 12 amino acids. Germline V gives CDR1 PRHDT, CDR2 FYEKMQ (reference sequence). As DNA, the CDR3 is TGTGCCAGCAGCCTAGGGAAGGATGGCTACACCTTC. Translation: CASSLGKDGYTF.

This clonotype was picked up a small number of times. V is TRBV5-1 and J is TRBJ1-3, with 8 bases matching TRBD1. Germline assignment: CDR1 SGHRS and CDR2 YFSETQ. The CDR3 contains 17 residues. J was trimmed by 0 bases and V by 3 bases; bases with no gene match: 8. The CDR3 reads CASSSGQAGLSGNTIYF. In nucleotides, the CDR3 is TGCGCCAGCAGCTCGGGACAGGCCGGCCTCTCTGGAAACACCATATATTTT.

This clonotype was observed at least ten times. This chain connects TRBV6-1 to TRBJ1-1; no firm D call. The CDR3 is 14 amino acids. Germline loops: CDR1 MNHNS, CDR2 SASEGT. V lost 7 bases and J 2 bases, leaving 14 bases between the germline ends. In DNA, the CDR3 is TGTGCCAGCATCTTAGGTGGGGTCAACACTGAAGCTTTCTTT. Amino acids: CASILGGVNTEAFF.

With respect to this clonotype: A read error may be the cause here, since a much bigger clone is one base away. The CDR3 reads CASSQVPSQYF. The CDR3 nucleotides are TGTGCCAGCAGCCAAGTCCCCTCCCAGTACTTC. V gene TRBV3-1 combines with J gene TRBJ2-5; no clear D. This CDR3 spans 11 amino acids. V lost 1 base to trimming and J lost 9 bases, with 6 bases between them. The germline V gene encodes CDR1 LGHDT and CDR2 YNNKEL (reference sequence).

The chain is built from TRBV6-2 or TRBV6-3 and TRBJ1-2, with TRBD1 identical over 9 bases. Trimming removed 5 bases from V and 11 bases from J; junction bases left unmatched: 15. CDR3 length equals 15 residues. Germline V lookup: CDR1 MNHEY, CDR2 SVGEGT. The DNA for the CDR3 is TGTGCCAGCAGTGAAGGAGTAGGACAGGGGATTTCATACACCTTC. It codes for CASSEGVGQGISYTF.

This clonotype has just a few counts. The chain carries TRBV18 and TRBJ2-1; 14 bases align to TRBD2. Germline assignment: CDR1 KGHSH and CDR2 LQKENI. After removal of 3 bases from V and 4 bases from J, the junction contained 8 bases not matched to a gene. The CDR3 contains 18 residues. The CDR3 DNA sequence: TGTGCCAGCTCACCCCGACTAGCGGGGGGGCCTCAATACAATGAGCAGTTCTTC. Encoded protein: CASSPRLAGGPQYNEQFF.

As to this clonotype: This likely came from a read error, as a far larger clone is one base away. J is TRBJ2-2 and V is TRBV9, with no clear D. The V end was cut by 0 bases, the J end by 6 bases, with 3 bases between. Germline CDR1 SGDLS, CDR2 YYNGEE. The CDR3 sequence is 12 residues long. DNA of the CDR3: TGTGCCAGCAGCGTAGAGGCCGGGGAGCTGTTTTTT. It is translated as CASSVEAGELFF.

In its sample, this clonotype was seen many times. V is TRBV12-3 or TRBV12-4 and J is TRBJ1-1; the D is unclear. Trimming took off 6 bases at V and 10 bases at J, with 27 bases between the two ends. CDR3 length: 16 residues. CDR3 coding DNA: TGTGCCAGCAGCCCCCACCGGAGGGCATCACAATCGGGAGCTTTCTTT. Translation: CASSPHRRASQSGAFF.

This clonotype occurred a few times. J is TRBJ2-2 and V is TRBV29-1; D not resolved. The ends were cut back, 6 bases at V and 0 bases at J, with 8 bases in the middle. The length of the CDR3 is 13 residues. Germline CDR1 SQVTM, CDR2 ANQGSEA. The CDR3 nucleotides read TGCAGCGTGTCAGATCCGAACACCGGGGAGCTGTTTTTT. It codes for CSVSDPNTGELFF.

This clonotype was recorded many times. The rearrangement links TRBV6-1 to TRBJ1-1; 9 bases map to TRBD1. Germline values: CDR1 MNHNS, CDR2 SASEGT. With V trimmed by 2 bases and J by 4 bases, 11 bases remained unmatched. The CDR3 covers 17 residues. CDR3 nucleotides: TGTGCCAGCAGTGAAAATGAGGACAGGGGAAGGTTCACTGAAGCTTTCTTT. It encodes CASSENEDRGRFTEAFF.

In this sample, this clonotype turned up many times. A far larger clone is one base from this, pointing to a likely read error. J is TRBJ1-1 and V is TRBV7-2; D might be TRBD1 (5 bases). This CDR3 has 13 amino acids. The germline gives CDR1 SGHTA, CDR2 FQGNSA. The V end was cut by 2 bases, the J end by 4 bases, with 8 bases between. The DNA for the CDR3 is TGTGCCAGCAGCTTAAAGGGGAGCACTGAAGCTTTCTTT. Its protein is CASSLKGSTEAFF.

Details on this clonotype: This may be a read error: a much more frequent sequence differs by one nucleotide. This rearrangement joins TRBV5-1 to TRBJ2-5; D possibly corresponds to TRBD1 (6 bases). The J call may be faulty, since TRBJ2-1 better matches the DNA end. There are 16 residues in the CDR3. Germline V gives CDR1 SGHRS, CDR2 YFSETQ. The CDR3 bases are TGCGCCAGCAGCCCGAATCTCCGGGACACCCTCAATGAGCAGTTCTTC. This codes for CASSPNLRDTLNEQFF.

This clonotype was seen a handful of times. The gene calls are TRBV7-2 and TRBJ2-3, with 12 positions matching TRBD2. With 5 bases clipped from V and 6 bases from J, the junction kept 6 bases outside the gene matches. This CDR3 contains 15 residues. Per germline, CDR1 SGHTA and CDR2 FQGNSA. CDR3 in DNA: TGTGCCAGCAGCCCGACTAGCGGGGGTCCGGATACGCAGTATTTT. It yields the protein CASSPTSGGPDTQYF.

About this clonotype itself: A much larger clone lies a single base off, so this may be a read error. The chain has TRBV7-8 and TRBJ1-5; D gene uncertain. Germline CDR1 and CDR2: SGHVS and FQNEAQ. The CDR3 consists of 14 residues. CDR3 loop: CVSSSGLQGMPQHF. CDR3 DNA sequence: TGTGTCAGCAGCTCGGGCCTCCAAGGTATGCCCCAGCATTTT. Combining the CDR3 with reference TRBV7-8 and TRBJ1-5 gives the whole variable domain GAGVSQSPRYKVAKRGQDVALRCDPISGHVSLFWYQQALGQGPEFLTYFQNEAQLDKSGLPSDRFFAERPEGSVSTLKIQRTQQEDSAVYLCVSSSGLQGMPQHFGDGTRLSIL.

This clonotype was found many times. This sequence joins TRBV28 and TRBJ1-2; 7 bases align to TRBD1. The CDR3 runs 15 residues. CDR1 and CDR2 from the germline V gene are MDHEN and SYDVKM. V lost 5 bases, J lost 4 bases, and 10 bases stayed unmatched. The CDR3 region has the DNA TGTGCCAGCAGTCCCACCACAGGGGCAGGCTATGGCTACACCTTC. It yields the protein CASSPTTGAGYGYTF.

The V and J genes are TRBV12-5 and TRBJ1-1, with D perhaps matching TRBD1 (5 bases). Germline V CDR1 and CDR2: LGHNT, FRNRAP. V lost 5 bases and J 2 bases, leaving 18 bases between the germline ends. This CDR3 region has 16 residues. CDR3 residues: CASGSRPGTANTEAFF. The DNA for the CDR3 is TGTGCTAGTGGTAGCCGGCCCGGGACGGCAAACACTGAAGCTTTCTTT.

This clonotype was detected ten times or more. The chain couples TRBV12-3 or TRBV12-4 to TRBJ1-5; no reliable D call. Trimming took off 5 bases at V and 1 base at J, with 12 bases between the two ends. The CDR3 totals 15 residues. The CDR3 region has the DNA TGTGCCAGCAGTGCCCACGGGAAGAGCAATCAGCCCCAGCATTTT. Amino acid sequence: CASSAHGKSNQPQHF.

This clonotype was seen a handful of times. The chain has TRBV18 and TRBJ1-1; D is undetermined. CDR1 and CDR2 (germline): KGHSH, LQKENI. The CDR3 contains 17 residues. V lost 6 bases and J 8 bases, leaving 28 bases between the germline ends. The DNA for the CDR3 is TGTGCCAGCTCGTCCATCTCGAGGGCGTCCACTCAAGACGAAGCTTTCTTT. Protein: CASSSISRASTQDEAFF. The full variable domain, rest sourced from reference TRBV18 and TRBJ1-1, is NAGVMQNPRHLVRRRGQEARLRCSPMKGHSHVYWYRQLPEEGLKFMVYLQKENIIDESGMPKERFSAEFPKEGPSILRIQQVVRGDSAAYFCASSSISRASTQDEAFFGQGTRLTVV.